What follows is one TCR beta chain and its context. These data come from a study of T cells after yellow fever vaccination. Conversion of TCR transcripts into cDNA relied on 5'RACE template switching, which added a universal primer site and UMIs. Via MiXCR, TCRdb re-called the 5' RACE reads, giving one row per CDR3 protein. In the table there are around 320,000 distinct CDR3 sequences, 7.5% to 9% of which are singletons. Germline CDR1 SGHAT, CDR2 FQNNGV. The CDR3 extends over 17 amino acids. J gave up 4 bases and V 8 bases, and 19 bases lay outside the gene matches. The TCR sequence derives from a man in his late teens or twenties who received the YFV17D yellow fever vaccine. The chain joins TRBV11-2 to TRBJ1-2; 7 nucleotides line up with TRBD1. The source was CD4+ T cells sorted from PBMCs, collected 5 days after the yellow fever booster vaccination. In nucleotides, the CDR3 is TGTGCCAGCGGTCGAGCCACATTCTCCCCAGGGGGCTATGGCTACACCTTC. It is translated as CASGRATFSPGGYGYTF.